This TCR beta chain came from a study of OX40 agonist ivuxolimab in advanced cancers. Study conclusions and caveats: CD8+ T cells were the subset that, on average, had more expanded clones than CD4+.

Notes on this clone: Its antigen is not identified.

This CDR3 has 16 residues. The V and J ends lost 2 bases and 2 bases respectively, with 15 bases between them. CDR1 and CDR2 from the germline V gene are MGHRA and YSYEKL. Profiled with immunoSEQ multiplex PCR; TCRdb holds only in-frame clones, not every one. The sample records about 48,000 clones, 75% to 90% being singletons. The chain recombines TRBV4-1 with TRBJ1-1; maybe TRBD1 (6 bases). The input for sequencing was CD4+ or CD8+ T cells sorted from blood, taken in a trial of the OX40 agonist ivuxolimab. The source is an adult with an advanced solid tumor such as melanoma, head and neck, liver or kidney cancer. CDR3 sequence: CASSQRGTGLNTEAFF. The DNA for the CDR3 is TGCGCCAGCAGCCAAAGGGGGACGGGTCTAAACACTGAAGCTTTCTTT.